Sequencing of this T cell receptor beta chain was carried out in a study of metastatic and nonmetastatic thyroid tumors. Points from the study as a whole: Relative to benign nodules, malignant thyroid tumors were reportedly characterized by significantly elevated TCR beta diversity in blood and tumor.

This clone showed up many times. Antigen: not known. Each patient went into thyroid surgery without having received any treatment. V lost 7 bases to trimming and J lost 2 bases, with 10 bases between them. The CDR3 sequence is 13 residues long. The germline gives CDR1 MNHNS, CDR2 SASEGT. TCRdb re-called the PCR reads through MiXCR. This table holds some 50,000 clones, roughly a fifth found once. The chain uses TRBV6-1 and TRBJ2-3; D gene uncertain. The receptor's source is a male donor with papillary thyroid cancer or a benign thyroid nodule (not recorded which). Some clones in this sample may be carry-over from other donors' samples. Sequencing input: blood. In DNA, the CDR3 is TGTGCCAGCATCTCTGACGTCACAGATACGCAGTATTTT. It encodes CASISDVTDTQYF.